The 4 T cell receptor beta chains reported below all come from one sample, sequenced in a study of blood T cell repertoires in COVID-19. The assay was immunoSEQ multiplex PCR, and TCRdb's table has in-frame clones only and misses some. The data hold some 220,000 clones, with approximately 80% observed a single time. Sequenced input: peripheral blood. Receptors originate from a woman in her sixties or seventies who had recovered from COVID-19.

This rearrangement joins TRBV25-1 to TRBJ1-2, with D possibly being TRBD1 (6 bases). Between the trimmed V and J ends, which lost 4 bases and 4 bases, there was a span of 13 bases. This CDR3 region has 14 residues. The germline V gene has CDR1 MGHDK and CDR2 SYGVNS. DNA for the CDR3: TGTGCCAGCAGTGTAGGCGGGGGCCCCTATGGCTACACCTTC. It yields the protein CASSVGGGPYGYTF.

The chain recombines TRBV10-3 with TRBJ1-5, with 7 bases identical to TRBD1. V shed 6 bases and J 3 bases; nucleotides not matched to a gene: 2. This CDR3 comprises 13 residues. Germline V gene data show CDR1 as ENHRY and CDR2 as SYGVKD. CDR3 in amino acids: CAIRGQINQPQHF. Here the CDR3 DNA reads TGTGCCATCAGGGGACAGATCAATCAGCCCCAGCATTTT.

This rearrangement joins TRBV7-9 to TRBJ1-3; maybe TRBD1 (6 bases). Trimming removed 2 bases from V and 6 bases from J, with 17 bases in between. The germline CDR1 and CDR2 sequences are SEHNR and FQNEAQ (reference sequence). CDR3 size: 16 residues. CDR3 in DNA: TGTGCCAGCAGCTTAACACCTGGACAGACCATAAACACCATATATTTT. Translated, it gives CASSLTPGQTINTIYF.

The chain combines TRBV6-5 with TRBJ2-5; TRBD2 is a possible D gene (5 bases). The CDR3 spans 12 residues. The germline gives CDR1 MNHEY, CDR2 SVGAGI. Trimming cost V 3 bases and J 10 bases, with 12 bases left between them. CDR3 region: CASSYFLRDQYF. As DNA, the CDR3 is TGTGCCAGCAGTTATTTTTTGAGGGACCAGTACTTC.